Listed here is a single T cell receptor (beta chain). The antigen is not known. The data were produced by immunoSEQ multiplex PCR, yet TCRdb's version contains in-frame clones alone and is incomplete. The sample has 100,000 or so clones, nearly 90% seen once. The sample originates from a study of T cell responses to AZD1222 COVID-19 vaccine. Study as a whole: Pooled in the analysis were second doses at about 4 or about 12 weeks.

Study-wide results and caveats: CD4 TCRs associated with vaccination spanned spike, dominating at 160-218 and 743-854. Reports say nearly half of spike-specific TCRs go after unmutated variant regions. Donor demographics were predominantly white British with a female majority; clonal diversity may be underestimated.

V dropped 5 bases and J dropped 4 bases, with 14 bases sitting between them. The CDR3 spans 15 residues. From germline, CDR1 is MNHEY and CDR2 SVGAGI. This sample comprised peripheral blood, obtained on day 0 of AZD1222 vaccination. The sequence was obtained from an adult in good health. The chain employs TRBV6-5 and TRBJ2-2; tentative D call: TRBD2 (6 bases). This chain's CDR3 is CASSPGERVTGELFF. The DNA for the CDR3 is TGTGCCAGCAGTCCGGGGGAACGAGTCACCGGGGAGCTGTTTTTT.